This T cell receptor (beta chain) was obtained from a study of blood T cell repertoires in COVID-19. As for the study in general: The United States, Italy and Spain were the sources of the acute and convalescent COVID-19 samples.

Seattle patient enrollment occurred during active infection, with longitudinal follow-up thereafter. In the original analysis: Amplification of reference gene primers was used by the study to estimate nucleated cell counts. Clones were read by immunoSEQ multiplex PCR, and TCRdb kept only the in-frame ones, dropping some. From that table come the V and J calls and clone size; the DNA was used to work out D and trimming. The top ten clones hold over 2% of a sample with over 130,000 clones, about 88% of them seen once. Trimming removed 5 bases from V and 5 bases from J, with 11 bases in between. The CDR3 is 13 residues long. Germline loops: CDR1 SGHRS, CDR2 YFSETQ.

Input material: peripheral blood. This TCR was sampled from a human donor with COVID-19, enrolled during active disease. The donor label of this sample is uncertain. V is TRBV5-1 and J is TRBJ1-5, with D possibly matching TRBD1 (5 bases). CDR3 sequence: CASRGGVHQPQHF. The CDR3 DNA reads as TGCGCCAGCAGGGGAGGGGTCCATCAGCCCCAGCATTTT.